This T cell receptor (beta chain) emerged from a study of blood T cell repertoires in COVID-19. In the study overall: The analysed material was cDNA or gDNA that came from T cells, B-cell-depleted T cells, or PBMCs.

As processed by the authors: Amplification from reference gene primers served as the basis for estimated nucleated cell counts. Repertoires were generated with immunoSEQ multiplex PCR, while TCRdb's copy carries only in-frame clones and drops some. Clone size and the V and J calls come from that table; the DNA yielded D and trimming. The sample contains around 700,000 clones, 85% to 90% of which appear only once. The CDR3 has 16 residues. From germline, CDR1 is SGHRS and CDR2 YFSETQ. V gave up 3 bases and J gave up 2 bases; unmatched junction bases: 10. The rearrangement links TRBV5-1 to TRBJ2-7; 8 positions match TRBD1. The clonotype originates from a woman under 30 with acute or convalescent COVID-19. Sample: peripheral blood. This CDR3 is CASSSGQGPLTYEQYF. CDR3 DNA: TGCGCCAGCAGCTCTGGACAGGGACCCCTAACCTACGAGCAGTACTTC.